One sample yielded the 17 T cell receptor beta chains listed below, sequenced in a study of cytomegalovirus exposure and HLA in healthy donors. PCR involved 60 Vbeta and 13 Jbeta primers. Libraries were prepared by immunoSEQ multiplex PCR; TCRdb keeps only in-frame clonotypes and omits some of them. The table has about 180,000 clones, 75% to 85% seen once. Sequenced input: PBMCs. The receptors stem from a woman between 25 and 40 years old in good health and CMV-seropositive.

The chain combines TRBV10-3 with TRBJ2-5; tentative D call: TRBD1 (6 bases). The V end lost 5 bases, the J end lost 0 bases, and 10 bases lay between the germline ends. This CDR3 region has 14 residues. The germline CDR1 and CDR2 sequences are ENHRY and SYGVKD. The DNA for the CDR3 is TGTGCCATCAGTTCCCGACAGGACCAAGAGACCCAGTACTTC. Encoded protein: CAISSRQDQETQYF.

This clone was picked up one time. The CDR3 DNA reads as TGTGCCAGCAGTTACTCGAGGCAGTTTAACTATGGCTACACCTTC. It specifies CASSYSRQFNYGYTF. V is TRBV6-5 and J is TRBJ1-2; D remains unclear. CDR1 and CDR2 (germline): MNHEY, SVGAGI. The CDR3 is made up of 15 amino acids. Trimming left V 0 bases short and J 1 base short, with 9 bases between.

This chain uses TRBV4-2 with TRBJ2-5, with D maybe TRBD2 (6 bases). The J call may be mistaken, given a closer DNA end match to TRBJ2-7. The CDR3 extends over 16 amino acids. Germline CDR1 is LGHNA and CDR2 is YNFKEQ. For the CDR3, the DNA is TGTGCCAGCAGCCAAGGCCGGGGGTATTACTCCTACGAGCAGTACTTC. The encoded protein is CASSQGRGYYSYEQYF.

The chain combines TRBV2 with TRBJ2-7; 7 bases align to TRBD1. This CDR3 has 13 amino acids. V shed 10 bases, J shed 2 bases, and the junction held 8 bases outside the gene matches. Germline CDR1 SNHLY, CDR2 FYNNEI. The CDR3 reads CATKTGNTYEQYF. CDR3 nucleotides: TGTGCCACCAAGACAGGGAACACCTACGAGCAGTACTTC.

V and J are TRBV4-2 and TRBJ2-3, with 11 positions matching TRBD1. The trim removed 0 bases at V and 1 base at J, leaving 9 bases unmatched. Germline V gene sequence: CDR1 LGHNA, CDR2 YNFKEQ. The CDR3 extends over 19 amino acids. The CDR3, as DNA: TGTGCCAGCAGCCAAGACAGGACAGGGGGCGCTGGGGGCACAGATACGCAGTATTTT. Protein product: CASSQDRTGGAGGTDTQYF.

This clone was observed once. The rearrangement links TRBV30 to TRBJ2-3; TRBD2 agrees at 7 bases. Germline-derived CDR1 and CDR2 are GTSNPN and SVGIG (reference sequence). The V segment lost 3 bases and the J segment 4 bases; nucleotides outside the gene matches: 4. The CDR3 is 13 amino acids. The CDR3 spells CAWSRGSADTQYF. For the CDR3, the DNA is TGTGCCTGGAGCCGCGGGAGCGCAGATACGCAGTATTTT.

V is TRBV9 and J is TRBJ1-2, with D hard to call. Germline V lookup: CDR1 SGDLS, CDR2 YYNGEE. The CDR3 consists of 14 residues. Deletions cut 1 base from V and 4 bases from J, with 11 bases between. The CDR3 protein is CASSVNSRRYGYTF. CDR3 in DNA: TGTGCCAGCAGCGTAAACAGCCGACGCTATGGCTACACCTTC.

The chain uses TRBV9 and TRBJ1-3, with TRBD1 as a possible D gene (6 bases). V was clipped by 2 bases and J by 0 bases, with 9 bases between them. CDR1 is SGDLS and CDR2 is YYNGEE in the germline V gene. There are 15 residues in the CDR3. As DNA, the CDR3 is TGTGCCAGCAGCGTTACAGGGAACTCTGGAAACACCATATATTTT. Translation: CASSVTGNSGNTIYF. The whole variable domain, filled in from reference TRBV9 and TRBJ1-3, reads DSGVTQTPKHLITATGQRVTLRCSPRSGDLSVYWYQQSLDQGLQFLIQYYNGEERAKGNILERFSAQQFPDLHSELNLSSLELGDSALYFCASSVTGNSGNTIYFGEGSWLTVV.

The chain is built from TRBV28 and TRBJ2-3; D perhaps matches TRBD1 (6 bases). The CDR3 has 12 residues. V gave up 5 bases and J gave up 9 bases, with 12 bases separating them. Germline lookup yields CDR1 MDHEN and CDR2 SYDVKM. The CDR3 bases are TGTGCCAGCAGTAGCGACAGGACAACGCAGTATTTT. Protein sequence: CASSSDRTTQYF.

This clone was seen a single time. The V gene is TRBV27, the J gene TRBJ2-2; D not certain. The V gene lost 3 bases and the J gene lost 4 bases, with 6 bases spanning the gap. There are 13 residues in the CDR3. Germline loops: CDR1 MNHEY, CDR2 SMNVEV (reference sequence). The CDR3 region is CASSLGSTGELFF. The CDR3 bases are TGTGCCAGCAGTTTGGGCAGCACCGGGGAGCTGTTTTTT.

The chain is built from TRBV4-3 and TRBJ1-6, with 10 bases identical to TRBD1. The junction had 4 bases not matched to a gene; V was cut back by 1 base and J by 10 bases. The V gene's germline CDR1 is LGHNA and CDR2 YSLEER. The CDR3 runs 15 residues. The chain's CDR3 is CASSQGGQGTSPLHF. For the CDR3, the DNA is TGCGCCAGCAGCCAAGGGGGACAGGGGACGTCACCCCTCCACTTT.

V gene TRBV29-1 combines with J gene TRBJ2-5; TRBD1 aligns across 8 bases. Unmatched junction bases numbered 4, after V lost 7 bases and J lost 3 bases. This CDR3 spans 12 amino acids. The germline CDR1 and CDR2 sequences are SQVTM and ANQGSEA. CDR3 residues: CSATTGEETQYF. CDR3 coding DNA: TGCAGCGCCACGACAGGGGAAGAGACCCAGTACTTC.

In its sample, this clone was seen once. The chain uses TRBV4-2 and TRBJ2-2, with a tentative D call TRBD1 (6 bases). The germline V and J ends were trimmed by 4 bases and 3 bases, with 18 bases remaining between them. The CDR3 covers 17 residues. Germline V gene lookup returns CDR1 LGHNA and CDR2 YNFKEQ. The CDR3 sequence is CASSRQVGYLDTGELFF. The DNA of the CDR3 is TGTGCCAGCAGCCGACAGGTCGGGTACCTTGACACCGGGGAGCTGTTTTTT.

The gene calls are TRBV4-3 and TRBJ1-2; perhaps TRBD1 as D (5 bases). The CDR3 is 15 residues long. Germline CDR1 and CDR2: LGHNA and YSLEER. V was shortened by 1 base and J by 4 bases, with 13 bases between the two germline ends. The CDR3: CASSQGQQSAYGYTF. CDR3 coding DNA: TGCGCCAGCAGCCAAGGACAGCAGAGCGCCTATGGCTACACCTTC.

This clone was seen a few times. The V and J genes are TRBV15 and TRBJ2-1, with 7 bases that match TRBD2. CDR1 is LNHNV and CDR2 is YYDKDF in the germline V gene (reference sequence). V lost 1 base and J lost 3; bases outside the gene matches: 6. This CDR3 region has 16 residues. The CDR3 is CATSRGVGGGYNEQFF. The CDR3 DNA reads TGTGCCACCAGCAGAGGGGTGGGGGGGGGCTACAATGAGCAGTTCTTC.

This clone has only one observation. The J gene is TRBJ1-5, the V gene TRBV19, with 12 nucleotides matching TRBD1. Germline V CDR1 and CDR2: LNHDA, SQIVND (reference sequence). V lost 6 bases, J lost 0 bases, and 9 bases stayed unmatched. CDR3 size: 18 residues. The chain's CDR3 is CASSPGTGGFFSNQPQHF. CDR3 bases: TGTGCCAGTAGCCCCGGGACAGGGGGCTTTTTTAGCAATCAGCCCCAGCATTTT.

The chain joins TRBV28 to TRBJ1-6, with a weak D call TRBD1 (5 bases). The CDR3 spans 16 residues. Germline CDR1 MDHEN, CDR2 SYDVKM. With 11 bases removed from V and 4 bases from J, the gap between germline ends came to 21 bases. In DNA form, the CDR3 reads TGTGCCTCGTCTCGCGGGGGGAGGGGTTATAATTCACCCCTCCACTTT. Its protein is CASSRGGRGYNSPLHF.